This is a list of T cell receptor beta chains from one sample in a study of shared clonotypes between healthy human individuals. Profiling relied on immunoSEQ multiplex PCR, and the TCRdb table lists in-frame clones only, not all of them. Found here are 2 million to 2.5 million clones, about 92% of them singletons; the top ten hold 1.5% to 2%. The sample was naive CD8+ T cells from PBMCs. Receptors were obtained from a man aged 18-30 years in good health. Some clones in this sample may be carry-over from other donors' samples. The CDR3 runs from the conserved cysteine through the conserved F or W. D genes are given only for firm matches. Clone size is stated in some rows and not others, as once, few, many or a class when expanded.

v_gene	j_gene	d_gene	abundance	CDR3aa	CDR3nt
TRBV16	TRBJ1-2	TRBD1	once	CASSQSKGTGVYGYTF	TGTGCCAGCAGCCAATCAAAGGGTACAGGGGTCTATGGCTACACCTTC
TRBV9	TRBJ2-7	-	once	CASSPHPGREQYF	TGTGCCAGCAGCCCCCACCCAGGACGCGAGCAGTACTTC
TRBV6-5	TRBJ2-5	TRBD2	-	CATLAGGEETQYF	TGTGCCACTTTAGCGGGAGGGGAAGAGACCCAGTACTTC
TRBV4-1	TRBJ2-1	-	-	CASSQIIRWSSYNEQFF	TGCGCCAGCAGCCAAATTATTAGGTGGAGCTCCTACAATGAGCAGTTCTTC
TRBV27	TRBJ1-1	TRBD1	-	CASSRRQGDIAFF	TGTGCCAGCAGCCGAAGACAGGGCGATATAGCTTTCTTT
TRBV10-3	TRBJ1-1	TRBD1	once	CAISSRGDRANTEAFF	TGTGCCATCAGTTCGAGGGGGGACAGGGCGAACACTGAAGCTTTCTTT
TRBV10-3	TRBJ1-5	-	-	CAISGTEGGQPQHF	TGTGCCATCAGCGGCACAGAGGGAGGTCAGCCCCAGCATTTT
TRBV28	TRBJ2-3	TRBD2	-	CASSELGVAGGSDTQYF	TGTGCCAGCAGTGAACTCGGGGTAGCGGGAGGTTCAGATACGCAGTATTTT
TRBV5-6	TRBJ1-3	-	-	CASSWGTFSNTIYF	TGTGCCAGCAGCTGGGGGACCTTCTCAAACACCATATATTTT
TRBV4-1	TRBJ1-1	-	-	CAAGQEGTEAFF	TGCGCCGCGGGGCAGGAGGGCACTGAAGCTTTCTTT
TRBV27	TRBJ1-1	-	once	CASSFGTLTEAFF	TGTGCCAGCAGTTTCGGAACCCTCACTGAAGCTTTCTTT
TRBV7-3	TRBJ2-3	TRBD2	-	CASSFRLAGGPSTDTQYF	TGTGCCAGCAGCTTCCGCCTAGCGGGAGGCCCTAGCACAGATACGCAGTATTTT
TRBV27	TRBJ2-7	-	-	CASSPAPRSYEQYF	TGTGCCAGCAGTCCGGCACCTCGTTCCTACGAGCAGTACTTC
TRBV19	TRBJ2-7	-	-	CASSHPGAYEQYF	TGTGCCAGTAGCCACCCCGGGGCATACGAGCAGTACTTC
TRBV27	TRBJ2-1	-	-	CASSQIDRSNEQFF	TGTGCCAGCAGCCAGATTGACAGGAGTAATGAGCAGTTCTTC
TRBV4-3	TRBJ2-7	TRBD1	-	CASSQGLPGQGSYEQYF	TGCGCCAGCAGCCAGGGCCTACCGGGACAGGGCTCCTACGAGCAGTACTTC
TRBV13	TRBJ2-6	-	-	CASSQIIQGSSGANVLTF	TGTGCCAGCAGCCAGATAATTCAAGGATCCTCTGGGGCCAACGTCCTGACTTTC
TRBV28	TRBJ1-1	-	-	CASSLFLAGAVNTEAFF	TGTGCCAGCAGTTTATTCCTAGCGGGGGCGGTGAACACTGAAGCTTTCTTT
TRBV6-6	TRBJ2-3	-	-	CASPPGRADTDTQYF	TGTGCCAGCCCTCCCGGACGGGCAGACACAGATACGCAGTATTTT
TRBV11-2	TRBJ2-1	TRBD2	-	CASSHGLAAVGEFF	TGTGCCAGCAGCCACGGACTAGCGGCGGTAGGAGAGTTCTTC
TRBV2	TRBJ2-3	-	-	CATFAPRGYPKTDTQYF	TGTGCCACCTTTGCCCCCCGGGGCTACCCAAAAACAGATACGCAGTATTTT
TRBV7-2	TRBJ2-7	TRBD1	-	CASTKGRQGAYEQYF	TGTGCCAGCACAAAGGGAAGACAGGGGGCCTACGAGCAGTACTTC
TRBV19	TRBJ1-2	-	-	CASSFMYGYTF	TGTGCCAGTAGTTTTATGTATGGCTACACCTTC
TRBV7-9	TRBJ1-2	TRBD1	-	CASSLGPGGDYGYTF	TGTGCCAGCAGCTTAGGTCCAGGGGGAGACTATGGCTACACCTTC
TRBV2	TRBJ2-7	-	-	CASSTPRSGYGYEQYF	TGTGCCAGCAGTACGCCGCGGTCGGGATATGGGTACGAGCAGTACTTC
TRBV7-9	TRBJ2-2	TRBD2	few	CASSLAAGAGELFF	TGTGCCAGCAGCTTAGCTGCGGGAGCCGGGGAGCTGTTTTTT
TRBV6-5	TRBJ1-1	-	few	CASSYSDRNTEAFF	TGTGCCAGCAGTTACTCGGACAGGAACACTGAAGCTTTCTTT